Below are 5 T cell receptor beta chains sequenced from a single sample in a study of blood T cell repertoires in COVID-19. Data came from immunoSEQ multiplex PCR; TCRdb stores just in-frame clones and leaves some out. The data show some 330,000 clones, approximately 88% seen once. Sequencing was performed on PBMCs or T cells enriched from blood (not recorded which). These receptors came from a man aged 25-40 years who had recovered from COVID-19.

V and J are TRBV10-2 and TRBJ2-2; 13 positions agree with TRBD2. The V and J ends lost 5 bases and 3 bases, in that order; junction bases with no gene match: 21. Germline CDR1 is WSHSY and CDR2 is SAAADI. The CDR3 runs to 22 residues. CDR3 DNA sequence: TGCGCCAGCAGTCAACCTACCAACCCCCAACTAGCGGGGGGGCGTGACACCGGGGAGCTGTTTTTT. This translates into CASSQPTNPQLAGGRDTGELFF.

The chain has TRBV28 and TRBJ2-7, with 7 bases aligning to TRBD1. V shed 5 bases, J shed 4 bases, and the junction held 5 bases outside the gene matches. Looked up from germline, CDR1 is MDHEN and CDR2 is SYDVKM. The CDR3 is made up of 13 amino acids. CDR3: CASSVGTAYEQYF. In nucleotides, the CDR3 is TGTGCCAGCAGTGTCGGGACAGCTTACGAGCAGTACTTC.

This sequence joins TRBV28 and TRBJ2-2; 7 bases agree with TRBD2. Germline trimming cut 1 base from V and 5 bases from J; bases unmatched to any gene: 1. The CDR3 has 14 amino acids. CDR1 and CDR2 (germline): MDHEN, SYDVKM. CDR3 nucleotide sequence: TGTGCCAGCAGTTTATTGGGGGGGACCGGGGAGCTGTTTTTT. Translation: CASSLLGGTGELFF. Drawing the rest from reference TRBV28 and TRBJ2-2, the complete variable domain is DVKVTQSSRYLVKRTGEKVFLECVQDMDHENMFWYRQDPGLGLRLIYFSYDVKMKEKGDIPEGYSVSREKKERFSLILESASTNQTSMYLCASSLLGGTGELFFGEGSRLTVL.

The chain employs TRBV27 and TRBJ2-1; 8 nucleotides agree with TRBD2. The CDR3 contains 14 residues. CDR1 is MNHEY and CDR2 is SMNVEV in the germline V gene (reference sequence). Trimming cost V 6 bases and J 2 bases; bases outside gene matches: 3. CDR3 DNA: TGTGCCAGCAGACGGGGGGGAACCTACAATGAGCAGTTCTTC. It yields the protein CASRRGGTYNEQFF.

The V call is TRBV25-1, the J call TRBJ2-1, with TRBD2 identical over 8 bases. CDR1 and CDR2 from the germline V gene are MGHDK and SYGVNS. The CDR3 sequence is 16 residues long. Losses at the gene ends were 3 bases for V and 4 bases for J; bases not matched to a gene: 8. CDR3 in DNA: TGTGCCAGCAGTGAGTCTACGGGGGGGCGGTACAATGAGCAGTTCTTC. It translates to CASSESTGGRYNEQFF.